This T cell receptor beta chain was sequenced in a study of blood T cell repertoires in COVID-19. Clones were read by immunoSEQ multiplex PCR, and TCRdb kept only the in-frame ones, dropping some. Found here are about 41,000 clones, approximately 80% of them singletons; the top ten hold 35% to 55%. Germline CDR1 SGHDT, CDR2 YYEEEE. Trimming at V came to 4 bases and at J to 3 bases, leaving 12 bases not matched to a gene. The CDR3 has 17 residues. The chain carries TRBV5-6 and TRBJ2-1; 8 positions agree with TRBD2. This TCR derives from a woman at least 80 years old with acute or convalescent COVID-19. Sequencing was carried out using peripheral blood. The DNA for the CDR3 is TGTGCCAGCAGCCCTGGCGGGGGGCTTCCCTTCTACAATGAGCAGTTCTTC. Translating it yields CASSPGGGLPFYNEQFF.